This is a list of T cell receptor beta chains from one sample in a study of blood T cell repertoires in COVID-19. Here immunoSEQ multiplex PCR was the method, and the copy in TCRdb shows in-frame clones only, minus some. The sample consists of just over 300,000 clones, roughly nine tenths of them appearing once. The sequenced sample was peripheral blood. These TCRs come from a man aged 18 to 30 with active or convalescent COVID-19. Each CDR3 is given with its conserved first and last residue. The D gene is left open where the match is weak. Clone sizes are given selectively: once, few, many, or a class where the clone is expanded.

size	V	J	D	DNA	CDR3
-	TRBV13	TRBJ2-2	TRBD2	TGTGCCAGCTCCGAAGTTAGACTAGCGGGAGGGAGAACCGGGGAGCTGTTTTTT	CASSEVRLAGGRTGELFF
-	TRBV5-4	TRBJ2-7	-	TGTGCCAGCAGCTTGGAGGCAGGGGTATACGAGCAGTACTTC	CASSLEAGVYEQYF
-	TRBV27	TRBJ2-2	-	TGTGCCAGCACCAGAAATTATGACAGGCACGCCGGGGAGCTGTTTTTT	CASTRNYDRHAGELFF
-	TRBV10-2	TRBJ2-2	-	TGCGCCAGCAGTGATTCGGGGGAGCTGTTTTTT	CASSDSGELFF
-	TRBV5-4	TRBJ2-2	-	TGTGCCAGCAGCTTAACAAACGCGAACACCGGGGAGCTGTTTTTT	CASSLTNANTGELFF
-	TRBV28	TRBJ2-7	-	TGTGCCAGCAGACGCGGCAGGGCCTACGAGCAGTACTTC	CASRRGRAYEQYF
-	TRBV6-2/TRBV6-3	TRBJ1-1	-	TGTGCCAGCAGTTCCGTATACATGAACACTGAAGCTTTCTTT	CASSSVYMNTEAFF
-	TRBV18	TRBJ2-7	-	TGTGCCAGCTCACCAAAGCAGGGGAACTACGAGCAGTACTTC	CASSPKQGNYEQYF
-	TRBV19	TRBJ1-3	-	TGTGCCACCTCGAGCTACTCTGGAAACACCATATATTTT	CATSSYSGNTIYF
-	TRBV11-3	TRBJ2-3	TRBD2	TGTGCCAGCAGCTTAGGACTAGCGGGTGGTACAGATACGCAGTATTTT	CASSLGLAGGTDTQYF
-	TRBV12-5	TRBJ2-1	TRBD1	TGTGCTAGTGGCCCGGGACAGGGGGCCTACAATGAGCAGTTCTTC	CASGPGQGAYNEQFF
-	TRBV29-1	TRBJ2-2	TRBD1	TGCAGCGTGGGGACAGTCAACACCGGGGAGCTGTTTTTT	CSVGTVNTGELFF
-	TRBV11-2	TRBJ2-1	TRBD2	TGTGCCAGCAGCGTACCGGCCGGGACTAGCGGGGAGCAGTTCTTC	CASSVPAGTSGEQFF
-	TRBV2	TRBJ2-3	-	TGTGCCAGCAGGATTCGGGGAGGCACAGATACGCAGTATTTT	CASRIRGGTDTQYF
-	TRBV6-4	TRBJ2-7	TRBD2	TGTGCCAGCAGGGGACTAGCGGATCTCTACGAGCAGTACTTC	CASRGLADLYEQYF
-	TRBV29-1	TRBJ2-1	-	TGCAGCGTTGGGCAGGGGGGTAATGAGCAGTTCTTC	CSVGQGGNEQFF
-	TRBV7-9	TRBJ2-7	TRBD1	TGTGCCAGCAGCCCTCCCGGGACAGGGGTCTACGAGCAGTACTTC	CASSPPGTGVYEQYF
-	TRBV5-4	TRBJ1-2	TRBD1	TGTGCCAGCAGCTTACCAAGGACAGGGCAAGAATATGGCTACACCTTC	CASSLPRTGQEYGYTF
-	TRBV6-5	TRBJ2-1	-	TGTGCCAGCAGTCGGAGCGGTGTCTACAATGAGCAGTTCTTC	CASSRSGVYNEQFF
-	TRBV9	TRBJ2-3	-	TGTGCCAGCAGCTTCTACGGGGGAAGCACAGATACGCAGTATTTT	CASSFYGGSTDTQYF
-	TRBV11-2	TRBJ2-2	-	TGTGCCAGCAGCTTAGGTCTGATGTCCTGGTCAGGTCTTGCCGGGGAGCTGTTTTTT	CASSLGLMSWSGLAGELFF
-	TRBV4-1	TRBJ1-2	-	TGCGCCAGCAGCCCCCGACAGAATGGAGACTATGGCTACACCTTC	CASSPRQNGDYGYTF
-	TRBV9	TRBJ2-2	TRBD2	TGTGCCAGCAGCCCAATTAGCGGGAGGGGAGGTACCGGGGAGCTGTTTTTT	CASSPISGRGGTGELFF
few	TRBV6-1	TRBJ1-5	-	TGTGCCAGCAGTGACGCTTATTCATCAGTTAGCAATCAGCCCCAGCATTTT	CASSDAYSSVSNQPQHF
-	TRBV5-6	TRBJ1-2	TRBD1	TGTGCCAGCAGCTCTGGACAGGGGGCCGATAACTATGGCTACACCTTC	CASSSGQGADNYGYTF
-	TRBV5-1	TRBJ2-4	TRBD1	TGCGCCAGCAGCCCGAACCGACAGGGGGAGTACTTC	CASSPNRQGEYF
-	TRBV7-9	TRBJ2-7	TRBD2	TGTGCCAGCAGCTCCCTCCCACCGGGACTAGCGGGAGAGGAGCAGTACTTC	CASSSLPPGLAGEEQYF
-	TRBV7-2	TRBJ2-3	-	TGTGCCAGCAGCTCGACTAATACGCAGTATTTT	CASSSTNTQYF
-	TRBV7-9	TRBJ2-3	-	TGTGCCAGCAGCCCCCCCTCACCACAGGTGCGCACAGATACGCAGTATTTT	CASSPPSPQVRTDTQYF
-	TRBV2	TRBJ2-7	-	TGTGCCAGCAGTGTAATGTACGAGCAGTACTTC	CASSVMYEQYF
once	TRBV19	TRBJ2-7	TRBD1	TGTGCCAGTAGTGAGGAAGTGCTTGGACAGGTGGACACCTACGAGCAGTACTTC	CASSEEVLGQVDTYEQYF
-	TRBV27	TRBJ2-1	-	TGTGCCAGCGGCTCGGACGGGAGCTCCTACAATGAGCAGTTCTTC	CASGSDGSSYNEQFF
-	TRBV2	TRBJ2-7	-	TGTGCCAGCAGTACCCAGGGGGGACCCTACGAGCAGTACTTC	CASSTQGGPYEQYF
-	TRBV10-1	TRBJ1-1	-	TGCGCCAGCAGTGTCGACATCCGCACTGAAGCTTTCTTT	CASSVDIRTEAFF
-	TRBV7-2	TRBJ2-1	-	TGTGCCAGCAGCCTCACCCCTGCTGGGGGAGGAGGTGAGCAGTTCTTC	CASSLTPAGGGGEQFF
-	TRBV4-2	TRBJ1-1	-	TGTGCCAGCAGCCAAGCAGGGGCTGAAGCTTTCTTT	CASSQAGAEAFF
-	TRBV7-9	TRBJ1-3	TRBD1	TGTGCCAGCAGCGATAGACAGGGGGCAGGAGGAAACACCATATATTTT	CASSDRQGAGGNTIYF
once	TRBV27	TRBJ1-6	TRBD1	TGTGCCAGCAGTTTATCTTCCCTCCAGGGGGGAATTTCACCCCTCCACTTT	CASSLSSLQGGISPLHF
once	TRBV6-5	TRBJ2-1	TRBD1	TGTGCCAGCACCATCGGACAGGGTAGGAACAATGAGCAGTTCTTC	CASTIGQGRNNEQFF
once	TRBV10-3	TRBJ2-7	TRBD1	TGTGCCATTGGGGACCGACAGGGCTTAAACTACGAGCAGTACTTC	CAIGDRQGLNYEQYF
-	TRBV20-1	TRBJ2-7	-	TGCAGTGCTAGTGGGTCAGGGTGGATCTACGAGCAGTACTTC	CSASGSGWIYEQYF
-	TRBV10-2	TRBJ1-6	-	TGCGCCAGCAGTCCAGGAAATTCACCCCTCCACTTT	CASSPGNSPLHF
-	TRBV15	TRBJ1-2	-	TGTGCCACCAGCAGAGACCCGACAGGTGACTATGGCTACACCTTC	CATSRDPTGDYGYTF
-	TRBV11-1	TRBJ2-7	-	TGTGCCAGCAGCTTCCGAAGGGGCGGCTACGAGCAGTACTTC	CASSFRRGGYEQYF
-	TRBV28	TRBJ2-7	-	TGTGCCAGCAACCCCCGAGACAGTGAGCAGGAGCAGTACTTC	CASNPRDSEQEQYF